This T cell receptor (beta chain) is from a study of blood T cell repertoires in COVID-19. Study as a whole: PBMCs, B-cell-depleted T cells, or T cells provided the cDNA or gDNA that made up the material.

Libraries were prepared by immunoSEQ multiplex PCR; TCRdb keeps only in-frame clonotypes and omits some of them. The data hold approximately 230,000 clones, with 85% to 90% observed a single time. This CDR3 is built from 13 residues. In germline, CDR1 is SGDLS, CDR2 YYNGEE. The ends were cut back, 9 bases at V and 0 bases at J, with 13 bases in the middle. This TCR was sampled from a woman in her twenties or thirties who had recovered from COVID-19. The specimen was PBMCs or T cells enriched from blood (not recorded which). The gene calls are TRBV9 and TRBJ2-7; possibly TRBD1 for D (5 bases). The DNA of the CDR3 is TGTGCCAAAACTTACAGGAACTCCTACGAGCAGTACTTC. The encoded protein is CAKTYRNSYEQYF.